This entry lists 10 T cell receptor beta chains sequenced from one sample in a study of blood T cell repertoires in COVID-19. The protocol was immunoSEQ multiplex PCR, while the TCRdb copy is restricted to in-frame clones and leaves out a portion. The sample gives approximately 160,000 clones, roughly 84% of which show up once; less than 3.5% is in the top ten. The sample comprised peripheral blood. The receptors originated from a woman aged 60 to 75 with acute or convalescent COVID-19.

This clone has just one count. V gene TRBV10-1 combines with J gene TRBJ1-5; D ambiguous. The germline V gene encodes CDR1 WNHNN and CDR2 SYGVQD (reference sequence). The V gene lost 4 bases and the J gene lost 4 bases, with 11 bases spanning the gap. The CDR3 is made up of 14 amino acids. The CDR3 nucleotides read TGCGCCAGCAGTGGGAGGATAGTGAATCAGCCCCAGCATTTT. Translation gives CASSGRIVNQPQHF.

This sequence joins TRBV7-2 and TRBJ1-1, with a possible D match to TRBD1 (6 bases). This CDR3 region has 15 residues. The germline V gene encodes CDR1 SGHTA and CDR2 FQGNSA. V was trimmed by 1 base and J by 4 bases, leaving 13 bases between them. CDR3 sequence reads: CASSLEVRGVTEAFF. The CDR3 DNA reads TGTGCCAGCAGCTTAGAAGTCAGGGGTGTCACTGAAGCTTTCTTT.

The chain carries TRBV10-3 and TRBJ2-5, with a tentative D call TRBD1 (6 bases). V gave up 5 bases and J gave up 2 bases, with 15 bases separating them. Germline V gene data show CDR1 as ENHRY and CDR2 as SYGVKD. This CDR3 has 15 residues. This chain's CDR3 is CAISPEGQSQETQYF. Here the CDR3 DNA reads TGTGCCATCAGTCCAGAAGGACAGTCTCAAGAGACCCAGTACTTC.

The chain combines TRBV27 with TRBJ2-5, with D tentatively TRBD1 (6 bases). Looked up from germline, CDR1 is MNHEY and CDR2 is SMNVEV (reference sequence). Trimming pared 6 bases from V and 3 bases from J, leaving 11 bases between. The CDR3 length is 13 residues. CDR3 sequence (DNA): TGTGCCAGCAGAACAGGGCTGGAAGAGACCCAGTACTTC. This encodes CASRTGLEETQYF.

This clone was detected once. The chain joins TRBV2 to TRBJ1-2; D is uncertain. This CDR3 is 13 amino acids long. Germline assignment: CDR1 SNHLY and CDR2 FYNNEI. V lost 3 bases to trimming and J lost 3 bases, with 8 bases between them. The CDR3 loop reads CASSEESYYGYTF. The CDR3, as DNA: TGTGCCAGCAGTGAGGAGAGCTACTATGGCTACACCTTC.

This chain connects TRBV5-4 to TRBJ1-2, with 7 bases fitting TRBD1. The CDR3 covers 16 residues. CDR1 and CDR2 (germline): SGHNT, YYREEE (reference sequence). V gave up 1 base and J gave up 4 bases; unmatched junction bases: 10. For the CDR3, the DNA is TGTGCCAGCAGCTTGTCCCCCTCGACAGGGCGCTATGGCTACACCTTC. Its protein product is CASSLSPSTGRYGYTF.

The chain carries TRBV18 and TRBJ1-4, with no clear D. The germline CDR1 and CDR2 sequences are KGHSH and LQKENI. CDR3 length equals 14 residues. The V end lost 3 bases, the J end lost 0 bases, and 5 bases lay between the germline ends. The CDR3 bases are TGTGCCAGCTCACCTCCATCAACTAATGAAAAACTGTTTTTT. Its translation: CASSPPSTNEKLFF.

Written as DNA, the CDR3 is TGCGCCAGCAGCCAAGTCTCCGGGACTAGTGTCTACAATGAGCAGTTCTTC. Protein product: CASSQVSGTSVYNEQFF. The genes are TRBV4-3 and TRBJ2-1; 8 bases are a match to TRBD2. Germline trimming cut 1 base from V and 3 bases from J; bases unmatched to any gene: 8. The CDR3 runs to 17 residues. Germline V gene lookup returns CDR1 LGHNA and CDR2 YSLEER.

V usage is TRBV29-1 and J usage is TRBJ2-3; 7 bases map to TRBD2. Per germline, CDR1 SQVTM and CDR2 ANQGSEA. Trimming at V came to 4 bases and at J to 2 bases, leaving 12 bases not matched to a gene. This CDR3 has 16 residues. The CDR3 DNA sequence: TGCAGCGTTGTACCCCACGCGGGGGAGCTCACAGATACGCAGTATTTT. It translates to CSVVPHAGELTDTQYF.

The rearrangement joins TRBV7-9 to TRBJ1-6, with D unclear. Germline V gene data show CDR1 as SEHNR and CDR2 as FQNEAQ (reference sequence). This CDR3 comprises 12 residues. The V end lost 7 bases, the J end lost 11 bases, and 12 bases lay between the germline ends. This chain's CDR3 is CASTEARAPLHF. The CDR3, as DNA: TGTGCCAGCACCGAAGCACGGGCACCCCTCCACTTT.